Below, one TCR beta chain is given with its context. Its antigen is unknown. The germline V gene encodes CDR1 MGHRA and CDR2 YSYEKL. Trimming took off 0 bases at V and 4 bases at J, with 3 bases between the two ends. The CDR3 is 12 amino acids. Every isolated RNA sample was fully reverse transcribed, so sequencing captured expressed TCRB transcripts. Data came from immunoSEQ multiplex PCR; TCRdb stores just in-frame clones and leaves some out. The data contain 400,000 to 450,000 clones, about 15% of them singletons. This sample was taken from a study of beta chain features in type 1 diabetes. Study outcomes and limitations: Patients with type 1 diabetes showed fewer VDJ junction insertions and more deletions. There was a possibility that cDNA sequencing over-represented cells with high TCR expression. Whether HLA type affects TCRB rearrangement stayed undetermined in the present work.

Sequenced sample: naive CD4+ T cells from blood. The V gene is TRBV4-1, the J gene TRBJ2-5; D remains unclear. The receptor was derived from a man aged 30-40 years in good health. The CDR3 nucleotides are TGCGCCAGCAGCCAAGATCGAGAGACCCAGTACTTC. It is translated as CASSQDRETQYF.